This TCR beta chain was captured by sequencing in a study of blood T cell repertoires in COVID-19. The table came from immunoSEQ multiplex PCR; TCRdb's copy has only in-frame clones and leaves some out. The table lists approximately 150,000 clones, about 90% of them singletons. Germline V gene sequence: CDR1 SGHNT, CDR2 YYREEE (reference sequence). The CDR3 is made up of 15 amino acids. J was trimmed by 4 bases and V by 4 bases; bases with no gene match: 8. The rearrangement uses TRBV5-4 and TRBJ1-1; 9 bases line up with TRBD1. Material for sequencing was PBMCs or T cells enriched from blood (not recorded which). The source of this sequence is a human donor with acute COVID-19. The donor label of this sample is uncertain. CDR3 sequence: CASSAHRDRVTEAFF. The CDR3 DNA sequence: TGTGCCAGCAGCGCCCACCGGGACAGGGTCACTGAAGCTTTCTTT.